This paragraph covers one T cell receptor (beta chain) sequence. Repertoires were generated with immunoSEQ multiplex PCR, while TCRdb's copy carries only in-frame clones and drops some. The repertoire consists of about 190,000 clones, with approximately 89% occurring once and the leading ten covering more than 3.5%. These data belong to a study of blood T cell repertoires in COVID-19. The V and J ends lost 4 bases and 8 bases respectively, with 18 bases between them. The CDR3 is 15 amino acids. Germline CDR1 MNHEY, CDR2 SMNVEV (reference sequence). The gene calls are TRBV27 and TRBJ2-1, with TRBD1 as a possible D gene (6 bases). The sample consisted of peripheral blood. This sequence was found in a woman aged 30 to 39 with acute or convalescent COVID-19. The CDR3, as DNA: TGTGCCAGCAGTTACAGGGTACCCTTACACGATGAGCAGTTCTTC. The encoded protein is CASSYRVPLHDEQFF.